This TCR beta chain was identified in a study of blood T cell repertoires in COVID-19. Study in general: PBMCs, B-cell-depleted T cells, or T cells were the source of the cDNA or gDNA that made up the material.

Libraries were prepared by immunoSEQ multiplex PCR; TCRdb keeps only in-frame clonotypes and omits some of them. The repertoire has hundreds of thousands of clones, around four fifths of them found once; the top ten carry around 3.7%. The sample was peripheral blood. The source of this sequence is a woman aged 45 to 65 with active or convalescent COVID-19.

The CDR3 sequence is CARDCRDRAYNEQFF. The CDR3 coding sequence is TGTGCCAGGGACTGCCGGGACAGGGCTTACAATGAGCAGTTCTTC. The V and J genes are TRBV15 and TRBJ2-1, with 9 bases aligning to TRBD1. CDR1 is LNHNV, CDR2 YYDKDF, per germline (reference sequence). V shed 10 bases and J 4 bases; nucleotides not matched to a gene: 11. The CDR3 runs 15 residues.